This TCR beta chain originates from a study of cytomegalovirus exposure and HLA in healthy donors. General study results and limits: In an earlier analysis, about 87% or about 30%: the productive usage of most TCR beta V segments. A later analysis linked a missense DCLRE1C variant to TCR beta V- and J-gene trimming.

Turning to this clone: The antigen is not known. Other DNA sequences in this specimen translate into the identical CDR3.

This CDR3 comprises 15 residues. Germline V CDR1 and CDR2: MDHEN, SYDVKM. The V and J ends lost 2 bases and 4 bases, in that order; junction bases with no gene match: 4. Both 60 Vbeta primers and 13 Jbeta primers went into the PCR. Method: immunoSEQ multiplex PCR; TCRdb's copy keeps in-frame clones and lacks some. The sample contains around 110,000 clones, more than 70% of which appear only once. J is TRBJ2-3 and V is TRBV28; 9 bases are a match to TRBD2. This TCR was recovered from a man in his thirties or forties in good health and CMV-seronegative. The sample taken for sequencing was PBMCs. CDR3 region: CASSLAGGGADTQYF. In DNA, the CDR3 is TGTGCCAGCAGTTTAGCGGGAGGGGGGGCAGATACGCAGTATTTT.